A selection of T cell receptor beta chains follows, all from one sample in a study of human T cells and chemical hapten exposure. TCRdb recomputed calls from the RACE reads with MiXCR, one row per CDR3 protein. The repertoire has fewer than 300,000 distinct CDR3 sequences, 7% to 10% of them found once; the top ten carry approximately 2.3%. Source: whole blood, taken in connection with sensitization to the hapten diphenylcyclopropenone (DPC). The receptors were sampled from a woman between 40 and 55 years old with alopecia areata. Some clones in this sample may be carry-over from other donors' samples. Each CDR3 is given with its conserved first and last residue. A D gene is named only where the DNA matches it firmly. A row's size may be missing; if present it is once, few, many or a size class.

TGTGCCAGCAGTCTCGCAGGACTAGCGGGCCAGTTCTTC CASSLAGLAGQFF TRBD2 TRBJ2-1 13 TRBV28 many
TGTGCCAGCAGCTTGGTATCCAGGGTTAACACCGGGGAGCTGTTTTTT CASSLVSRVNTGELFF . TRBJ2-2 16 TRBV5-8 few
TGCAGCGCCCTACAGGGACGCTCTGGAAACACCATATATTTT CSALQGRSGNTIYF . TRBJ1-3 14 TRBV29-1 .
TGCGCCAGCAGCCCCGGACAGAACACAGATACGCAGTATTTT CASSPGQNTDTQYF . TRBJ2-3 14 TRBV5-1 .
TGCAGTGCCAAACGACAGTTTCATCAGCCCCAGCATTTT CSAKRQFHQPQHF . TRBJ1-5 13 TRBV20-1 few
TGTGCCAGCAGGACAGGCCCCCGCAATTCACCCCTCCACTTT CASRTGPRNSPLHF . TRBJ1-6 14 TRBV28 .
TGTGCCAGCAGCACGCCGGGACAGGGGGCCTACGAGCAGTACTTC CASSTPGQGAYEQYF TRBD1 TRBJ2-7 15 TRBV7-9 .
TGCAGCGTTGGCCGGGGGGAATGGAACACTGAAGCTTTCTTT CSVGRGEWNTEAFF . TRBJ1-1 14 TRBV29-1 many
TGTGCCAGCAGGTCGGTTGGAGACACCGGGGAGCTGTTTTTT CASRSVGDTGELFF . TRBJ2-2 14 TRBV12-3/TRBV12-4 few
TGTGCCAGCAGTTTGAGTTGGGACACCGGGGAGCTGTTTTTT CASSLSWDTGELFF . TRBJ2-2 14 TRBV12-3/TRBV12-4 .
TGTGCCAGCAGCCCCCGACTAAACACAGATACGCAGTATTTT CASSPRLNTDTQYF . TRBJ2-3 14 TRBV11-2 .
TGTGCCAGCAGCCAAGATCGAGTGGCTAGCTGGTTCTTC CASSQDRVASWFF . TRBJ2-1 13 TRBV4-2 .
TGTGCCAGCAGCTCACAGGATGTGATGGGTAACATTCAGTACTTC CASSSQDVMGNIQYF . TRBJ2-4 15 TRBV7-2 .
TGCAGTGCTAGACTAGCGGCAGAGACCCAGTACTTC CSARLAAETQYF TRBD2 TRBJ2-5 12 TRBV20-1 .
TGTGCCAGCAGCCCCTTTCGACTGCTCTCTGGGGCCAACGTCCTGACTTTC CASSPFRLLSGANVLTF . TRBJ2-6 17 TRBV3-1 .
TGCAGCGAGGCCAGGGGGCCGCAAGAGACCCAGTACTTC CSEARGPQETQYF TRBD1 TRBJ2-5 13 TRBV29-1 many
TGTGCCAGCAGCTTAGCCCATTACGAGCAGTACTTC CASSLAHYEQYF . TRBJ2-7 12 TRBV7-8 many
TGTGCCAGCAGTTTAAGGCAGGACGTAGCCAAAAACATTCAGTACTTC CASSLRQDVAKNIQYF . TRBJ2-4 16 TRBV12-3/TRBV12-4 few
TGTGCCAGCAGCCCGCGGGAGAGTGATGGCTACACCTTC CASSPRESDGYTF . TRBJ1-2 13 TRBV11-2 few
TGTGCCACCAGTGATCCTTCGACCTCTCTGCGTACGCAGTATTTT CATSDPSTSLRTQYF . TRBJ2-3 15 TRBV24-1 few
TGTGCCAGCAGCCTACTCGATGACCGTAGGGATACGCAGTATTTT CASSLLDDRRDTQYF . TRBJ2-3 15 TRBV6-5 few
TGTGCCAGCATACCAGCCATGGTGAACACTGAAGCTTTCTTT CASIPAMVNTEAFF . TRBJ1-1 14 TRBV13 .
TGCAGCGTTGAGGTGGGCGGGCCACCAGATACGCAGTATTTT CSVEVGGPPDTQYF . TRBJ2-3 14 TRBV29-1 few
TGCAGTGCTAGAGGAAACCCGGGACTAGCGTACAATGAGCAGTTCTTC CSARGNPGLAYNEQFF TRBD2 TRBJ2-1 16 TRBV20-1 few
TGTGCCAGCTCACCAGGGACAGGGATCGAGCAGTACTTC CASSPGTGIEQYF TRBD1 TRBJ2-7 13 TRBV18 .
TGCAGTGCTAGAGACGGCAGCTTAAGGGGGTATAGCAATCAGCCCCAGCATTTT CSARDGSLRGYSNQPQHF . TRBJ1-5 18 TRBV20-1 few
TGTGCCATCAGATTGACGGGGGGAGAGGGCACTGAAGCTTTCTTT CAIRLTGGEGTEAFF . TRBJ1-1 15 TRBV10-3 .
TGTGCCAGCAGTTCAATAGCGGGAGGTAGCTACAATGAGCAGTTCTTC CASSSIAGGSYNEQFF TRBD2 TRBJ2-1 16 TRBV28 .
TGTGCCACCAGCAGAGAGGCGAAGAACACTGAAGCTTTCTTT CATSREAKNTEAFF . TRBJ1-1 14 TRBV15 few